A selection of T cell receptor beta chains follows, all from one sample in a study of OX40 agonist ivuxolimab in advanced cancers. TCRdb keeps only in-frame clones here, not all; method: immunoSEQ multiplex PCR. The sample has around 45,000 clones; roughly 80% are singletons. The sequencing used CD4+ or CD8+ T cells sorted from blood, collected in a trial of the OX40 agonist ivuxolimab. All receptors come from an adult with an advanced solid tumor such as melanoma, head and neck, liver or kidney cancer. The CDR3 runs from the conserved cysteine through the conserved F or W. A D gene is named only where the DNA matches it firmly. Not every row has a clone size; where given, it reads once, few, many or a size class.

TGTGCCAGCAGTTTCCCCGGGACGGGGGAGCTGTTTTTT,CASSFPGTGELFF,.,TRBV6-5,13,TRBJ2-2,.
TGCGCCAGCAGCTCAGGACAGGGCCCCTACGAGCAGTACTTC,CASSSGQGPYEQYF,.,TRBV5-1,14,TRBJ2-7,TRBD1
TGTGCCAGCTCACCCGGCCTAGTAGTTAGCAATGAGCAGTTCTTC,CASSPGLVVSNEQFF,.,TRBV18,15,TRBJ2-1,.
TGCGCCAGCAGCTTGGGCGGGACAGTTACATTCTACGAGCAGTACTTC,CASSLGGTVTFYEQYF,.,TRBV5-1,16,TRBJ2-7,.
TGTGCCAGTAGTATAGAAGGGGGTAGCGGGAGGGGTCGAGGGGCCAACGTCCTGACTTTC,CASSIEGGSGRGRGANVLTF,.,TRBV19,20,TRBJ2-6,TRBD2
TGTGCCAGCAGACGAGCGGGAGCTTCCTACAATGAGCAGTTCTTC,CASRRAGASYNEQFF,.,TRBV7-2,15,TRBJ2-1,TRBD2
TGTGCCAGCAGCGTAGGGGGTTTAGCGGGAGGCTCCTACAATGAGCAGTTCTTC,CASSVGGLAGGSYNEQFF,.,TRBV9,18,TRBJ2-1,TRBD2
TGTGCCTGGATCGCGGTCGCCGGGAGTCGGGGCACCGGGGAGCTGTTTTTT,CAWIAVAGSRGTGELFF,.,TRBV30,17,TRBJ2-2,.
TGTGCCAGTAGTTACGGGACAGGGATCTCTGGCTACACCTTC,CASSYGTGISGYTF,.,TRBV19,14,TRBJ1-2,TRBD1
TGTGCCATCGGGACTAGCGGCACCGGGGAGCTGTTTTTT,CAIGTSGTGELFF,.,TRBV10-3,13,TRBJ2-2,TRBD2
TGTGCCAGCAGTGGGTCGGGGAGGGGCTACGAGCAGTACTTC,CASSGSGRGYEQYF,.,TRBV6-1,14,TRBJ2-7,TRBD2
TGTGCCAGCAGCGTCACCTCTGGAAACACCATATATTTT,CASSVTSGNTIYF,once,TRBV7-9,13,TRBJ1-3,.
TGCGCCAGCGGGTTCGGGACCCTCGGAAACACCATATATTTT,CASGFGTLGNTIYF,.,TRBV5-1,14,TRBJ1-3,.
TGTGCCAGCAGCTCCCTTTTAGGGACAGGGCACGGCTACACCTTC,CASSSLLGTGHGYTF,.,TRBV11-2,15,TRBJ1-2,TRBD1
TGTGCCAGCTCAGGCCTCGGACAGGGGGCGGAGGGCTACACCTTC,CASSGLGQGAEGYTF,.,TRBV18,15,TRBJ1-2,TRBD1
TGTGCCAGCTCACCAACCGGGACAGGGTGGTACGAGCAGTACTTC,CASSPTGTGWYEQYF,once,TRBV18,15,TRBJ2-7,TRBD1
TGCGCCAGCAGCCAAGATCTAGGGGGAAGCACTGAAGCTTTCTTT,CASSQDLGGSTEAFF,.,TRBV4-1,15,TRBJ1-1,.
TGCAGCGTTTTAAGAAGGTGGAACACTGAAGCTTTCTTT,CSVLRRWNTEAFF,.,TRBV29-1,13,TRBJ1-1,.
TGTGCCAGCAGTGACCATCTAGCCAAGGCAGATACGCAGTATTTT,CASSDHLAKADTQYF,medium-sized,TRBV6-4,15,TRBJ2-3,.
TGTGCCAGCAGCTTGGGTCGACTGAACACTGAAGCTTTCTTT,CASSLGRLNTEAFF,.,TRBV5-6,14,TRBJ1-1,.
TGTGCCAGCAGAAAACTCGGGGGTGCGAGTGAGGCTGAAGCTTTCTTT,CASRKLGGASEAEAFF,.,TRBV27,16,TRBJ1-1,.
TGCGCCAGCAGCTTAGGACAGGGGGCGGGAGAAAAACTGTTTTTT,CASSLGQGAGEKLFF,.,TRBV5-1,15,TRBJ1-4,TRBD1
TGTGCCAGCAGCGCCTCGGGGGGCCGCGAGACCCAGTACTTC,CASSASGGRETQYF,.,TRBV7-2,14,TRBJ2-5,.
TGCAGCGTTGAGACCGCAGATGGCTACACCTTC,CSVETADGYTF,many,TRBV29-1,11,TRBJ1-2,.
TGTGCCAGCAGCGTAGGAACGGGGAGCTCCTACGAGCAGTACTTC,CASSVGTGSSYEQYF,.,TRBV9,15,TRBJ2-7,.
TGTGCCAGCAGTTTAAGGGGGCTAGCCCAGGCGGAGGGCTACACCTTC,CASSLRGLAQAEGYTF,.,TRBV27,16,TRBJ1-2,TRBD1
TGTGCCAGCAGCCGCGACGGGACGAACCAAGAGACCCAGTACTTC,CASSRDGTNQETQYF,.,TRBV5-4,15,TRBJ2-5,.
TGCGCCAGCAGCCCCCGCCGGTTCTTC,CASSPRRFF,.,TRBV5-1,9,TRBJ2-1,.
TGTGCCTGGGGCGGAGGGGTCTCTGGAAACACCATATATTTT,CAWGGGVSGNTIYF,few,TRBV30,14,TRBJ1-3,.
TGTGCCAGCAGCTTGGGACAGGCCACCAATCAGCCCCAGCATTTT,CASSLGQATNQPQHF,.,TRBV9,15,TRBJ1-5,TRBD1
TGCGCCAGCAGCTCACCCAGGGGGCGCGCTAGCGGGAGAGCAGATACGCAGTATTTT,CASSSPRGRASGRADTQYF,.,TRBV5-1,19,TRBJ2-3,TRBD2
TGTGCCAGCACCGCGGGGGGTCGGTCGAGCTCTGGGGCCAACGTCCTGACTTTC,CASTAGGRSSSGANVLTF,.,TRBV9,18,TRBJ2-6,TRBD2
TGTGCCAGCAATCCAACGACAGGGTTTCAAGACACTGAAGCTTTCTTT,CASNPTTGFQDTEAFF,.,TRBV14,16,TRBJ1-1,TRBD1
TGTGCCAGCAGTTTAAGGGGGCGAGCCGGGGACATTCAGTACTTC,CASSLRGRAGDIQYF,.,TRBV28,15,TRBJ2-4,TRBD1
TGTGCCAGCAGTTTACCGCGACAGGTTGGGCTGGAGACCCAGTACTTC,CASSLPRQVGLETQYF,.,TRBV28,16,TRBJ2-5,.
TGTGCCAGCAGTTGGACTAGCGGGAGCATCTCACGCGAGCAGTACTTC,CASSWTSGSISREQYF,.,TRBV7-9,16,TRBJ2-7,TRBD2
TGTGCCAGCTCACCCCGAACCCAAGAGACCCAGTACTTC,CASSPRTQETQYF,.,TRBV18,13,TRBJ2-5,.
TGTGCCAGCAGCGGGACAGGGGTTAGTATGGATACGCAGTATTTT,CASSGTGVSMDTQYF,.,TRBV28,15,TRBJ2-3,TRBD1
TGTGCCAGCAGCTTAGGGGGGGCAGGGAGTGAGACCCAGTACTTC,CASSLGGAGSETQYF,few,TRBV7-7,15,TRBJ2-5,.
TGTGCCAGCAGCCTCCAGGAGGCGGACTCCTACGAGCAGTACTTC,CASSLQEADSYEQYF,.,TRBV6-1,15,TRBJ2-7,.
TGTGCCAGCAGCGTCCGCGGAGGGGGATACAATGAGCAGTTCTTC,CASSVRGGGYNEQFF,.,TRBV9,15,TRBJ2-1,.
TGCGCCAGCAGCCAAACAGGCCCGCCTGTTAATGAAAAACTGTTTTTT,CASSQTGPPVNEKLFF,.,TRBV4-1,16,TRBJ1-4,.
TGTGCCAGCAGCAAAGGCTGGCAAGGGAGAGCCTACGAGCAGTACTTC,CASSKGWQGRAYEQYF,.,TRBV21-1,16,TRBJ2-7,.
TGTGCCAGCAGCTTAAGCAGGGAAGACGGCGGGGAGCTGTTTTTT,CASSLSREDGGELFF,.,TRBV7-9,15,TRBJ2-2,.
TGCGCCAGCAGCGATAGCGGTCTGAGGGTAGATACGCAGTATTTT,CASSDSGLRVDTQYF,.,TRBV5-1,15,TRBJ2-3,.
TGCGCCAGCAGCCAAGATGTGGGGGGCTCTCCCTGGGGCTACACCTTC,CASSQDVGGSPWGYTF,.,TRBV4-3,16,TRBJ1-2,.
TGTGCCAGCAGTGCTCTCGACAATGAGCAGTTCTTC,CASSALDNEQFF,.,TRBV9,12,TRBJ2-1,.
TGTGCCTCCGGGGCGGGAGTTTCCTACAATGAGCAGTTCTTC,CASGAGVSYNEQFF,.,TRBV10-3,14,TRBJ2-1,TRBD2
TGCGCCAGCAGCCAAGAAGAGACGGGAGAGATTACAGATACGCAGTATTTT,CASSQEETGEITDTQYF,few,TRBV4-1,17,TRBJ2-3,.
TGTGCCAGCAGCTTAGTAAGGCAGAACACCGGGGAGCTGTTTTTT,CASSLVRQNTGELFF,.,TRBV11-3,15,TRBJ2-2,.
TGCGCCAGCACCAGGACAGGGGGAATGTCTGGGGCCAACGTCCTGACTTTC,CASTRTGGMSGANVLTF,.,TRBV5-1,17,TRBJ2-6,TRBD1
TGTGCCAGCAGTTACCAGGGGGTAGCTAACTATGGCTACACCTTC,CASSYQGVANYGYTF,.,TRBV6-5,15,TRBJ1-2,TRBD1
TGCGCCAGCAGTGACTCCTTGGGGGGAGAACATGGATACGAGCAGTACTTC,CASSDSLGGEHGYEQYF,.,TRBV10-2,17,TRBJ2-7,.